Listed here are 20 T cell receptor beta chains from one sample, sequenced in a study of identical twins (TCRdb year 2016). Library preparation was by 5' RACE. Sequenced using an Illumina HiSeq 2000. TCRdb took the public reads, trimmed them with fastp at Q25, ran MiXCR for clone calling and kept in-frame beta chains. Rows with a matching CDR3 protein are joined into one entry that keeps the most common DNA and genes. The sample data list 500,000 to 600,000 distinct CDR3 sequences, and less than 25% of these were observed just once. 0.91% of the sample comes from the top ten. In addition, the sample was reused for a study of T cells expressing NK-cell markers.

Material for sequencing was CD4+ T cells sorted from blood. These receptors were obtained from a woman under 30 in good health.

V gene TRBV29-1 combines with J gene TRBJ2-1, with D possibly being TRBD2 (6 bases). V gave up 7 bases and J gave up 0 bases, with 10 bases separating them. The CDR3 extends over 13 amino acids. CDR1 is SQVTM and CDR2 is ANQGSEA in the germline V gene. CDR3 nucleotides: TGCAGCGGAGGGACTTCCTCCTACAATGAGCAGTTCTTC. Protein: CSGGTSSYNEQFF.

This chain joins TRBV11-2 and TRBJ2-7; 11 bases line up with TRBD2. J lost 2 bases, V lost 5 bases, and 23 bases had no gene match. Germline CDR1 is SGHAT and CDR2 is FQNNGV. This CDR3 spans 21 amino acids. This chain's CDR3 is CASSQTPQLAGDVFRAYEQYF. For the CDR3, the DNA is TGTGCCAGCAGCCAGACGCCCCAACTAGCGGGAGATGTGTTCCGGGCCTACGAGCAGTACTTC.

This clonotype showed up just a few times. V usage is TRBV9 and J usage is TRBJ2-1; the match to TRBD2 covers 13 bases. After removal of 3 bases from V and 5 bases from J, the junction contained 2 bases not matched to a gene. CDR3 size: 15 residues. Looked up from germline, CDR1 is SGDLS and CDR2 is YYNGEE. The CDR3 DNA reads as TGTGCCAGCAGCGCGGGACTAGCGGGGCACAATGAGCAGTTCTTC. It encodes CASSAGLAGHNEQFF.

This clonotype was observed a few times. The chain carries TRBV12-3 or TRBV12-4 and TRBJ1-6; D is undetermined. The CDR3 has 15 amino acids. V was cut by 6 bases and J by 7 bases, with 16 bases left in between. In nucleotides, the CDR3 is TGTGCCAGCAGCCCCCAGAGGGTGGTGAATTCACCCCTCCACTTT. This encodes CASSPQRVVNSPLHF.

This clonotype has more than one count but fewer than ten. The V call is TRBV6-2 or TRBV6-3, the J call TRBJ2-1; either TRBD1 or TRBD2 may fit D (5 bases each). V was trimmed by 4 bases and J by 7 bases, leaving 17 bases between them. Germline-derived CDR1 and CDR2 are MNHEY and SVGEGT. This CDR3 is 15 amino acids long. The CDR3 nucleotides are TGTGCCAGCAGTTCCCGGGACCCCGGTGGGAATGAGCAGTTCTTC. Residues: CASSSRDPGGNEQFF.

This clonotype came up many times. The chain recombines TRBV12-3 or TRBV12-4 with TRBJ2-3; D ambiguous. The germline V and J ends were trimmed by 4 bases and 1 base, with 6 bases remaining between them. This CDR3 is built from 13 residues. The CDR3 loop is CASSSTRTDTQYF. The CDR3 DNA follows: TGTGCCAGCAGTTCCACCCGCACAGATACGCAGTATTTT.

This clonotype was seen many times. The gene calls are TRBV20-1 and TRBJ1-2, with a weak D call TRBD1 (6 bases). V dropped 6 bases and J dropped 4 bases, with 12 bases sitting between them. CDR3 length: 12 amino acids. Germline lookup yields CDR1 DFQATT and CDR2 SNEGSKA (reference sequence). DNA of the CDR3: TGCAGTGCGAAGGGCAGGGGCTATGGCTACACCTTC. Residues: CSAKGRGYGYTF.

The chain couples TRBV20-1 to TRBJ2-7, with TRBD1 as a possible D gene (5 bases). The ends were cut back, 3 bases at V and 5 bases at J, with 8 bases in the middle. The CDR3 has 11 amino acids. The germline gives CDR1 DFQATT, CDR2 SNEGSKA (reference sequence). The CDR3 sequence: CSASLGDEQYF. The CDR3 nucleotides are TGCAGTGCTAGTTTAGGGGACGAGCAGTACTTC.

This chain connects TRBV6-6 to TRBJ2-5; D is unclear. Germline assignment: CDR1 MNHNY and CDR2 SVGAGI (reference sequence). CDR3 length equals 11 residues. V lost 8 bases, J lost 7 bases, and 11 bases lay in between. CDR3 amino acids: CASRAEWTQYF. CDR3 coding DNA: TGTGCCAGCCGAGCCGAATGGACCCAGTACTTC.

With respect to this clonotype: The junction and the germline gene differ at one end; a read error may be behind it. V gene TRBV29-1 combines with J gene TRBJ2-7; TRBD2 aligns across 7 bases. Germline V CDR1 and CDR2: SQVTM, ANQGSEA. The CDR3 sequence is 14 residues long. CDR3: CSFETSASSYEQYF. The CDR3 DNA follows: TGCAGCTTTGAAACTAGCGCAAGCTCCTACGAGCAGTACTTC.

This clonotype was recorded only once. The rearrangement links TRBV10-3 to TRBJ2-5; perhaps TRBD2 as D (6 bases). The CDR3 contains 13 residues. The V and J ends lost 5 bases and 5 bases respectively, with 12 bases between them. Looked up from germline, CDR1 is ENHRY and CDR2 is SYGVKD. In DNA form, the CDR3 reads TGTGCCATCAGTAACAAGGGGAGGGAGACCCAGTACTTC. Its protein is CAISNKGRETQYF.

The V gene is TRBV30, the J gene TRBJ2-1; 12 nucleotides align to TRBD2. The CDR3 sequence is 14 residues long. Unmatched junction bases numbered 2, after V lost 2 bases and J lost 6 bases. The V gene's germline CDR1 is GTSNPN and CDR2 SVGIG (reference sequence). In DNA form, the CDR3 reads TGTGCCTGGAGTCTAGCGGGAGGGATCAATGAGCAGTTCTTC. Translating gives CAWSLAGGINEQFF.

The chain joins TRBV11-2 to TRBJ2-7; possible D gene TRBD1, 6 bases. Germline V gene data show CDR1 as SGHAT and CDR2 as FQNNGV. The CDR3 runs 15 residues. Trimming cost V 4 bases and J 12 bases, with 25 bases left between them. The CDR3 loop reads CASSSPDRPSSGRYF. Here the CDR3 DNA reads TGTGCCAGCAGCTCGCCAGACAGGCCATCCTCGGGTCGGTACTTC.

This clonotype was counted between two and nine times. The chain is built from TRBV12-3 or TRBV12-4 and TRBJ2-1; 9 bases align to TRBD1. The CDR3 has 15 amino acids. J lost 4 bases, V lost 3 bases, and 4 bases had no gene match. DNA for the CDR3: TGTGCCAGCAGTTTTGGGGACAGGGAATACAATGAGCAGTTCTTC. Amino acids: CASSFGDREYNEQFF.

This clonotype was detected only a few times. V gene TRBV20-1 combines with J gene TRBJ2-1; D unresolved. The CDR3 runs 12 residues. The V end lost 3 bases, the J end lost 8 bases, and 11 bases lay between the germline ends. CDR1 DFQATT and CDR2 SNEGSKA come from the germline V gene (reference sequence). The CDR3 here is CSASRRADEQFF. CDR3 DNA: TGCAGTGCTAGTCGAAGGGCTGATGAGCAGTTCTTC.

The chain combines TRBV5-1 with TRBJ2-3, with no clear D. Between the trimmed V and J ends, which lost 0 bases and 2 bases, there was a span of 7 bases. Germline-derived CDR1 and CDR2 are SGHRS and YFSETQ. The CDR3 loop spans 14 amino acids. The CDR3 reads CASSLGLVTDTQYF. Here the CDR3 DNA reads TGCGCCAGCAGCTTGGGGCTAGTCACAGATACGCAGTATTTT.

The chain is built from TRBV20-1 and TRBJ2-5; D is possibly TRBD2 (5 bases). Trimming pared 7 bases from V and 1 base from J, leaving 13 bases between. Germline loops: CDR1 DFQATT, CDR2 SNEGSKA (reference sequence). The CDR3 covers 13 residues. The CDR3 reads CSGKRLIQETQYF. The CDR3 DNA sequence: TGCAGTGGAAAGCGGTTAATCCAAGAGACCCAGTACTTC.

This clonotype was counted between two and nine times. The chain carries TRBV27 and TRBJ2-5; D assignment may be TRBD1 or TRBD2 (5 bases each). The germline gives CDR1 MNHEY, CDR2 SMNVEV (reference sequence). Trimming stripped 9 bases from V and 1 base from J, with 12 bases between. CDR3 length: 13 residues. In DNA form, the CDR3 reads TGTGCCAGTACGGGACGGCCCCAAGAGACCCAGTACTTC. Translating gives CASTGRPQETQYF.

This clonotype was recorded at least ten times. The chain joins TRBV29-1 to TRBJ2-5; D remains ambiguous. The CDR3 runs to 11 residues. The V gene's germline CDR1 is SQVTM and CDR2 ANQGSEA. With 3 bases removed from V and 5 bases from J, the gap between germline ends came to 7 bases. Written as DNA, the CDR3 is TGCAGCGTTGAGGGGTTTGAGACCCAGTACTTC. It specifies CSVEGFETQYF. Using reference TRBV29-1 and TRBJ2-5 for the parts outside the CDR3, the full variable domain is SAVISQKPSRDICQRGTSLTIQCQVDSQVTMMFWYRQQPGQSLTLIATANQGSEATYESGFVIDKFPISRPNLTFSTLTVSNMSPEDSSIYLCSVEGFETQYFGPGTRLLVL.

The chain couples TRBV12-3 or TRBV12-4 to TRBJ1-1; D is uncertain. Trimming left V 1 base short and J 3 bases short, with 9 bases between. The CDR3 is 14 amino acids. The CDR3: CASSLVGKYTEAFF. For the CDR3, the DNA is TGTGCCAGCAGTTTAGTCGGCAAGTACACTGAAGCTTTCTTT.